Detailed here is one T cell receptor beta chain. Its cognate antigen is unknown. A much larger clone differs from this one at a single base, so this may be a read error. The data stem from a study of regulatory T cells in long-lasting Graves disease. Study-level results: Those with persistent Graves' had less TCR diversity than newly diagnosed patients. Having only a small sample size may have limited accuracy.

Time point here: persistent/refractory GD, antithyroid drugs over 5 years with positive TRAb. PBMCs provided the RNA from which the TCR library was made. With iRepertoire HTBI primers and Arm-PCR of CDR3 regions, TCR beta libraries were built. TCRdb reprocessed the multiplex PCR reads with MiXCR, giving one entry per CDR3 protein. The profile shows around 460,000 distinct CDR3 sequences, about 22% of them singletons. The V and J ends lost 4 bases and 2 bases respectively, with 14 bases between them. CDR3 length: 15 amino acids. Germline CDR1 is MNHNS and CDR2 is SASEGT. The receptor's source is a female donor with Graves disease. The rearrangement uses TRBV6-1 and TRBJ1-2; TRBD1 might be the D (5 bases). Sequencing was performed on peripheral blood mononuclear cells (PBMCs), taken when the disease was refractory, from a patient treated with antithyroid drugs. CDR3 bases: TGTGCCAGCAGTGTCGACCCGAGACAGAACTATGGCTACACCTTC. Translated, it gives CASSVDPRQNYGYTF.